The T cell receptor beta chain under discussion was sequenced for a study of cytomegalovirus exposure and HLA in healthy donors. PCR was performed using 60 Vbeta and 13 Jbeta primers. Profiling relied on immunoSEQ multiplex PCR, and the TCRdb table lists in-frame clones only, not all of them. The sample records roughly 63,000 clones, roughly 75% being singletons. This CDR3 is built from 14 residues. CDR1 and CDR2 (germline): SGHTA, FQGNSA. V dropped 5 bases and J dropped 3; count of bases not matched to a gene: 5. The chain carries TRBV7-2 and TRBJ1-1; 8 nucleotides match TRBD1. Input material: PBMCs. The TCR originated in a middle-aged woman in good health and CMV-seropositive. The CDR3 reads CASSRQQGDTEAFF. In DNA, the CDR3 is TGTGCCAGCAGCCGTCAACAGGGGGACACTGAAGCTTTCTTT.